What follows is one T cell receptor (beta chain) and its context. Its target is unknown. Time point of the sample: peripheral blood 6 weeks after treatment start. This sample stems from a study of PD-L1 blockade in urothelial cancer. Study-level information: At some point between 2013 and 2015, patients got going on atezolizumab, taking 1,200 mg intravenously every 3 weeks. Researchers found blood samples held a median of 141,255 T cells. Between 0 and 3 chemotherapy regimens preceded treatment for each patient.

Study observations and caveats: Having blood TCR clonality under the median before treatment predicted better survival.

Assay used: immunoSEQ multiplex PCR; TCRdb lists only in-frame clones, some missing. Found here are about 120,000 clones, approximately 90% of them singletons; the top ten hold under 2%. This clonotype was obtained from a man aged 55-75 years with urothelial cancer. Sequences were derived from PBMCs, sampled around atezolizumab (anti-PD-L1) treatment.

The CDR3 is CASSYSRIEQYF. As DNA, the CDR3 is TGTGCCAGCAGTTACTCTAGAATCGAGCAGTACTTC. The chain recombines TRBV6-6 with TRBJ2-7; D call uncertain. Trimming removed 0 bases at V and 6 bases at J, with 6 bases between. Germline CDR1 reads MNHNY; CDR2 reads SVGAGI (reference sequence). The CDR3 totals 12 residues.